The T cell receptor (beta chain) under discussion was sequenced for a study of T-cell memory formation after mild COVID-19. Study summary: In these data, TCR clusters were largely donor specific. Findings and caveats of the study: Clones that contracted from day 15 to 85 had balanced CD4/CD8; later expanders were CD4+ biased. Certain responding clones were present in pre-infection memory, suggesting participation of cross-reactive memory.

Trimming shortened V by 6 bases and J by 1 base, and 9 bases separated the two germline ends. CDR1 and CDR2 from the germline V gene are DFQATT and SNEGSKA (reference sequence). The CDR3 covers 12 residues. TCRdb re-analysed the 5' RACE reads in MiXCR, keeping a single row per CDR3 protein. The data hold 30,000 to 40,000 distinct CDR3 sequences, with 10% to 12% observed a single time. This clonotype was observed at least ten times. Its target is unknown. The receptor's source is a man in his late teens or twenties who had mild COVID-19 (a few samples of this study predate the infection). Cell type and time point are not known. The gene calls are TRBV20-1 and TRBJ2-5; maybe TRBD1 (5 bases). Input material: PBMCs or a T cell subset sorted from them (not recorded which). The CDR3 loop reads CSASRAQETQYF. CDR3 DNA sequence: TGCAGTGCATCCAGGGCCCAAGAGACCCAGTACTTC.